This T cell receptor (beta chain) was captured by sequencing in a study of CD8+ T cells in alopecia areata. The CDR3 is 12 amino acids. V shed 3 bases, J shed 11 bases, and the junction held 1 base outside the gene matches. CDR1 and CDR2 (germline): SNHLY, FYNNEI. Cell sorting was applied to PBMCs, and CD4+ and CD8+ T cells were collected. Study-wide points: An increase in clonality over normal scalp was evident in lesional scalp, especially alopecia totalis/universalis. Mice showed TCR sharing more clearly than patients did, possibly owing to HLA.

Points on this clone: What it binds is unknown.

It was cDNA, reverse transcribed from extracted RNA, that served as the sequencing template. Method: immunoSEQ multiplex PCR; TCRdb's copy keeps in-frame clones and lacks some. The repertoire holds 110,000 to 150,000 clones, with more than 55% as singletons. Sequenced input: CD8+ T cells sorted from blood. This sequence originates from a human donor in good health. The rearrangement links TRBV2 to TRBJ1-4; 9 bases fit TRBD1. In nucleotides, the CDR3 is TGTGCCAGCAGTGACGGACAGGGGAAACTGTTTTTT. Its protein is CASSDGQGKLFF.